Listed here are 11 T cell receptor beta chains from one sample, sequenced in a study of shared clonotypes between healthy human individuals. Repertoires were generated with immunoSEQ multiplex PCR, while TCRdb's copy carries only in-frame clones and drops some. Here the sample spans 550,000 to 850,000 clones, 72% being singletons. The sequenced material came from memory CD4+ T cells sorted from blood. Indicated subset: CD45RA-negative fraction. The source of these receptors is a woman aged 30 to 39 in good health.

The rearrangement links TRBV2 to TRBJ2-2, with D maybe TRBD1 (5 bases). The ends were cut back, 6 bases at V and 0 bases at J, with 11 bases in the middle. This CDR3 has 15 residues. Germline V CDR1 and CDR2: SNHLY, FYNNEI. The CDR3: CASRKSDTNTGELFF. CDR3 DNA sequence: TGTGCCAGCAGGAAATCGGACACGAACACCGGGGAGCTGTTTTTT. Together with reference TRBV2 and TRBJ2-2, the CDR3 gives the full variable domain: EPEVTQTPSHQVTQMGQEVILRCVPISNHLYFYWYRQILGQKVEFLVSFYNNEISEKSEIFDDQFSVERPDGSNFTLKIRSTKLEDSAMYFCASRKSDTNTGELFFGEGSRLTVL.

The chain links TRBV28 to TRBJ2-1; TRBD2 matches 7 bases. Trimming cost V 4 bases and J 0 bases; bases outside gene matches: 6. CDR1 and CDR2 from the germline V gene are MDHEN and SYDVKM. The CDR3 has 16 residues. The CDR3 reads CASSSTSPSSYNEQFF. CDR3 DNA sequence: TGTGCCAGCAGTTCGACTAGCCCGAGCTCCTACAATGAGCAGTTCTTC.

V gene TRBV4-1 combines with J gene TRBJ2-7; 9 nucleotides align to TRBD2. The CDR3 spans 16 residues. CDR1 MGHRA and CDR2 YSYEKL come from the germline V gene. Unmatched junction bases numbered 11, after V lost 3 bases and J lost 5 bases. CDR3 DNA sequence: TGCGCCAGCAGCCAGTACCGGGGTAGCGGGAGCGACGAGCAGTACTTC. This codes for CASSQYRGSGSDEQYF.

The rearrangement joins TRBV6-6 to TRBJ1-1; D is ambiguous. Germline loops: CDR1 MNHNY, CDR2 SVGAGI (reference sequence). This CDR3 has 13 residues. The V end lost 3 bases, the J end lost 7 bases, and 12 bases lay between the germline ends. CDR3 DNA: TGTGCCAGCAGTTATTCAGAGAACTTTGAAGCTTTCTTT. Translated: CASSYSENFEAFF.

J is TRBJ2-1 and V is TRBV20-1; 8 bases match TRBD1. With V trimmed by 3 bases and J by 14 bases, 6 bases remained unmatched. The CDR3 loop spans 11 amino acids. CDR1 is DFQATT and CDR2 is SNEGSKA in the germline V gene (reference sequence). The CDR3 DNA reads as TGCAGTGCTAGGAAGGACAGGGACAAGTTCTTC. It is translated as CSARKDRDKFF.

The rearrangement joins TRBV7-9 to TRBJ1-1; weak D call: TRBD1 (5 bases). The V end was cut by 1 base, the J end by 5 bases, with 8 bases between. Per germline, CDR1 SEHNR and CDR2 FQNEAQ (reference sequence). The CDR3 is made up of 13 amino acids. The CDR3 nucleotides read TGTGCCAGCAGCTTAGGGGCAGGGACTGAAGCTTTCTTT. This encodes CASSLGAGTEAFF.

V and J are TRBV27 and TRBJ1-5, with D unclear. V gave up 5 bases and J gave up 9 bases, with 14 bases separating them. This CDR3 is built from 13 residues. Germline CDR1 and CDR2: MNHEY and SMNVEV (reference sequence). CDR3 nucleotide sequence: TGTGCCAGCAGTCAGCAAGGATATTTGCCCCAGCATTTT. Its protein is CASSQQGYLPQHF.

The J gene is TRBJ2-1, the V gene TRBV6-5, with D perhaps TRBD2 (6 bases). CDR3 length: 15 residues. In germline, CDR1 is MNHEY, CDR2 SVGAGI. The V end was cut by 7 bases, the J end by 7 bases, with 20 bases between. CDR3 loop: CASTKISGGENEQFF. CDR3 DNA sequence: TGTGCCAGCACCAAAATTAGCGGAGGGGAGAATGAGCAGTTCTTC.

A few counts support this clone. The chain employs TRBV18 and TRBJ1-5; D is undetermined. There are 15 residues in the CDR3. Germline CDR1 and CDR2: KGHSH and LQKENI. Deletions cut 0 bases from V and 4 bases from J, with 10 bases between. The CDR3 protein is CASSPPGELNQPQHF. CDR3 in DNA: TGTGCCAGCTCACCACCCGGGGAACTGAATCAGCCCCAGCATTTT. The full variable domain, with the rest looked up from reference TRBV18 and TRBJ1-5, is NAGVMQNPRHLVRRRGQEARLRCSPMKGHSHVYWYRQLPEEGLKFMVYLQKENIIDESGMPKERFSAEFPKEGPSILRIQQVVRGDSAAYFCASSPPGELNQPQHFGDGTRLSIL.

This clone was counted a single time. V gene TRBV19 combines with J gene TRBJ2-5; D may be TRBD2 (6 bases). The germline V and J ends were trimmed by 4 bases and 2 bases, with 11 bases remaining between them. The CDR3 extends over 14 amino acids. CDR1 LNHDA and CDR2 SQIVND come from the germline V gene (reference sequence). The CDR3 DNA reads TGTGCCAGTAGTACTCACCGGGGGCAAGAGACCCAGTACTTC. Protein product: CASSTHRGQETQYF.

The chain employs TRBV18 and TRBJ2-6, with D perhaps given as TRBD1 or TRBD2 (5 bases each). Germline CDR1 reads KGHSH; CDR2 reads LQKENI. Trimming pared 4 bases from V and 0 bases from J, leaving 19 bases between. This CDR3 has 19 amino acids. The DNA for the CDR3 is TGTGCCAGCTCACAAAGGACCGGGACGGTAATCTCTGGGGCCAACGTCCTGACTTTC. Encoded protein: CASSQRTGTVISGANVLTF.